The subject of this entry is one T cell receptor beta chain. As yet, its antigen is unknown. From germline, CDR1 is SNHLY and CDR2 FYNNEI. Trimming removed 4 bases from V and 1 base from J, with 4 bases in between. The CDR3 has 12 residues. These data originate in a study of Ad26.COV2.S vaccination and SARS-CoV-2 variants. Study conclusions and caveats: Recipients of either vaccine or placebo displayed similar breadth of non-spike TCRs. Compared with placebo recipients, vaccine recipients had higher spike-specific TCR breadth.

The protocol was immunoSEQ multiplex PCR, while the TCRdb copy is restricted to in-frame clones and leaves out a portion. The sample includes about 430,000 clones, around 90% seen only once; the top ten take roughly an eighth. Treatment here: roughly 19 received Ad26.COV2.S at low or high dose, single or two shots; about 5 received placebo; per-sample allocation not given. Day 63 after the first vaccine or placebo injection was the time point for sampling. Sequences were derived from peripheral blood, sampled in a trial of Ad26.COV2.S vaccine versus placebo. The rearrangement joins TRBV2 to TRBJ2-5; D unresolved. The origin of this receptor is a person between 18 and 65 years old who received the Ad26.COV2.S COVID-19 vaccine or a placebo. CDR3 loop: CASSASQETQYF. In DNA form, the CDR3 reads TGTGCCAGCAGTGCTAGCCAAGAGACCCAGTACTTC.